The 30 T cell receptor beta chains listed next were all sequenced from one sample in a study of T cells in Graves' hyperthyroidism and ophthalmopathy. The CDR3 regions of TCR beta were amplified from RNA transcripts. In the first-round RT-PCR of the TCR CDR3, the HTBI primer set was used. TCRdb recomputed calls from the multiplex PCR reads with MiXCR, one row per CDR3 protein. The table has more than 550,000 distinct CDR3 sequences, just under 45% seen once; the top ten hold roughly 6.5%. The specimen sequenced was peripheral blood or thyroid tissue (not recorded which). The receptors were sampled from an adult man with Graves' disease, either hyperthyroidism or ophthalmopathy (not recorded which).

The sample holds a few counts of this clonotype. V gene TRBV19 combines with J gene TRBJ1-3, with D perhaps matching TRBD1 (5 bases). V lost 7 bases, J lost 3 bases, and 16 bases lay in between. The CDR3 loop spans 15 amino acids. Germline V CDR1 and CDR2: LNHDA, SQIVND (reference sequence). For the CDR3, the DNA is TGTGCCAGTATCTCCGGGGGAATCTTTGGAAACACCATATATTTT. Protein product: CASISGGIFGNTIYF.

This clonotype was recorded many times. The CDR3 here is CSVGGGSGYTF. In DNA, the CDR3 is TGCAGCGTTGGAGGGGGCAGTGGCTACACCTTC. This sequence joins TRBV29-1 and TRBJ1-2, with 7 bases matching TRBD1. The J segment lost 7 bases and the V segment lost 4 bases, leaving 3 bases of the junction unmatched. In germline, CDR1 is SQVTM, CDR2 ANQGSEA. This CDR3 is 11 amino acids long.

The gene calls are TRBV19 and TRBJ1-2, with D unclear. Germline CDR1 is LNHDA and CDR2 is SQIVND (reference sequence). Trimming left V 1 base short and J 0 bases short, with 9 bases between. This CDR3 region has 15 residues. The CDR3 loop reads CASSIVAGANYGYTF. The CDR3 DNA reads TGTGCCAGTAGTATAGTCGCGGGCGCTAACTATGGCTACACCTTC.

This clonotype has only a few counts. The rearrangement links TRBV2 to TRBJ1-4; a weak D match, TRBD1 (5 bases). CDR3 size: 15 residues. V was pared by 8 bases and J by 3 bases, with 16 bases between. Germline CDR1 is SNHLY and CDR2 is FYNNEI. This CDR3 reads CASVRDLGSNEKLFF. CDR3 bases: TGTGCCAGCGTACGGGACCTGGGATCTAATGAAAAACTGTTTTTT.

The rearrangement joins TRBV2 to TRBJ1-2; D is unclear. Germline V gives CDR1 SNHLY, CDR2 FYNNEI. Trimming stripped 5 bases from V and 4 bases from J, with 8 bases between. CDR3 size: 12 residues. The DNA for the CDR3 is TGTGCCAGCAGTTACTCGACCTATGGCTACACCTTC. Its protein product is CASSYSTYGYTF.

The gene calls are TRBV2 and TRBJ1-2, with 7 positions matching TRBD1. The germline V gene has CDR1 SNHLY and CDR2 FYNNEI. V dropped 6 bases and J dropped 3; count of bases not matched to a gene: 7. This CDR3 spans 14 amino acids. CDR3 coding DNA: TGTGCCAGCAGCCAAGATGGGACAGACTATGGCTACACCTTC. This gives the protein CASSQDGTDYGYTF. Combining the CDR3 with reference TRBV2 and TRBJ1-2 gives the whole variable domain EPEVTQTPSHQVTQMGQEVILRCVPISNHLYFYWYRQILGQKVEFLVSFYNNEISEKSEIFDDQFSVERPDGSNFTLKIRSTKLEDSAMYFCASSQDGTDYGYTFGSGTRLTVV.

The chain combines TRBV7-9 with TRBJ1-5; D is unclear. Trimming pared 4 bases from V and 2 bases from J, leaving 12 bases between. This CDR3 comprises 15 residues. In germline, CDR1 is SEHNR, CDR2 FQNEAQ (reference sequence). CDR3 in DNA: TGTGCCAGCAGCTCATCTCATCAAGGCAATCAGCCCCAGCATTTT. Residues: CASSSSHQGNQPQHF. Supplemented by reference TRBV7-9 and TRBJ1-5, the full variable domain reads DTGVSQNPRHKITKRGQNVTFRCDPISEHNRLYWYRQTLGQGPEFLTYFQNEAQLEKSRLLSDRFSAERPKGSFSTLEIQRTEQGDSAMYLCASSSSHQGNQPQHFGDGTRLSIL.

This clonotype is a singleton in its sample. At one boundary the junction diverges from the germline segment, which might be a read error. V gene TRBV24-1 combines with J gene TRBJ1-2, with 8 bases aligning to TRBD1. Germline V gives CDR1 KGHDR, CDR2 SFDVKD. The CDR3 contains 16 residues. The CDR3 sequence is CATSDSIRTGNYGYTF. CDR3 sequence (DNA): TGTGCCACCAGTGATTCGATCCGGACAGGGAACTATGGCTACACATTC.

This clonotype has at least ten counts. The genes are TRBV9 and TRBJ1-2; TRBD1 agrees at 7 bases. V lost 5 bases, J lost 2 bases, and 3 bases stayed unmatched. Germline CDR1 reads SGDLS; CDR2 reads YYNGEE. The CDR3 is made up of 13 amino acids. As DNA, the CDR3 is TGTGCCAGCAGTCCGACAGGGAACTATGGCTACACCTTC. Encoded protein: CASSPTGNYGYTF.

Only a few counts were recorded for this clonotype. The chain recombines TRBV7-9 with TRBJ1-1; the match to TRBD1 covers 9 bases. The CDR3 runs 15 residues. CDR1 and CDR2 (germline): SEHNR, FQNEAQ (reference sequence). V was clipped by 5 bases and J by 6 bases; unmatched bases: 10. The CDR3 sequence is CASSATGQGSSEAFF. CDR3 in DNA: TGTGCCAGCAGCGCGACGGGACAGGGAAGTTCTGAAGCTTTCTTT.

The table lists this clonotype with a few counts. The chain uses TRBV6-6 and TRBJ2-2, with TRBD2 identical over 7 bases. J was trimmed by 4 bases and V by 5 bases; bases with no gene match: 4. This CDR3 spans 14 amino acids. Germline lookup yields CDR1 MNHNY and CDR2 SVGAGI (reference sequence). The chain's CDR3 is CASSAASGTGELFF. The CDR3 DNA follows: TGTGCCAGCAGTGCGGCTAGCGGCACCGGGGAGCTGTTTTTT.

As concerns this clonotype: A read error may produce the germline difference seen at one junction end. The chain carries TRBV11-2 and TRBJ1-5, with D uncertain. In germline, CDR1 is SGHAT, CDR2 FQNNGV. The CDR3 has 12 residues. CDR3 sequence reads: CVSSQDNQPQHF. In nucleotides, the CDR3 is TGCGTCAGCAGCCAAGACAATCAGCCCCAGCATTTT.

In this sample, this clonotype turned up once. A much bigger clone sits one base away, suggesting this may be a read error. The chain employs TRBV10-3 and TRBJ1-5; possibly TRBD1 for D (6 bases). Trimming removed 3 bases at V and 3 bases at J, with 15 bases between. The V gene's germline CDR1 is ENHRY and CDR2 SYGVKD. This CDR3 spans 16 amino acids. CDR3 loop: CAISDGYGGLNQPQHF. In DNA form, the CDR3 reads TGTGCCATCAGTGACGGTTACGGGGGCCTCAATCAGCCCCAGCATTTT.

The chain combines TRBV12-3 or TRBV12-4 with TRBJ2-7; 9 nucleotides align to TRBD2. The CDR3 extends over 15 amino acids. V trimming: 5 bases; J trimming: 2 bases; junction bases outside the gene matches: 7. CDR3 sequence: CASSRAGGPTYEQYF. The CDR3 DNA reads as TGTGCCAGCAGTAGAGCGGGAGGCCCCACCTACGAGCAGTACTTC.

The rearrangement links TRBV12-5 to TRBJ1-1, with D possibly being TRBD1 (5 bases). Germline V gives CDR1 LGHNT, CDR2 FRNRAP. The length of the CDR3 is 14 residues. Trimming cost V 4 bases and J 7 bases, with 16 bases left between them. CDR3: CASGSPRWGGEAFF. In nucleotides, the CDR3 is TGTGCTAGTGGTTCACCCCGTTGGGGGGGTGAAGCTTTCTTT. Based on the CDR3 plus reference TRBV12-5 and TRBJ1-1, the full variable domain is DARVTQTPRHKVTEMGQEVTMRCQPILGHNTVFWYRQTMMQGLELLAYFRNRAPLDDSGMPKDRFSAEMPDATLATLKIQPSEPRDSAVYFCASGSPRWGGEAFFGQGTRLTVV.

This clonotype was detected only a few times. The gene calls are TRBV19 and TRBJ1-6, with TRBD1 as a possible D gene (6 bases). The CDR3 length is 15 residues. With 6 bases removed from V and 0 bases from J, the gap between germline ends came to 9 bases. Germline V gene data show CDR1 as LNHDA and CDR2 as SQIVND (reference sequence). The CDR3 loop is CASSQDSSYNSPLHF. For the CDR3, the DNA is TGTGCCAGTAGCCAGGACAGCTCCTATAATTCACCCCTCCACTTT.

V is TRBV5-5 and J is TRBJ1-1, with D perhaps TRBD1 (5 bases). V was trimmed by 4 bases and J by 7 bases, leaving 14 bases between them. Per germline, CDR1 SGHKS and CDR2 YYEKEE (reference sequence). The length of the CDR3 is 13 residues. The DNA of the CDR3 is TGTGCCAGCAGCCTCGGGACGTCTAATGAAGCTTTCTTT. Translating it yields CASSLGTSNEAFF.

This clonotype was observed a few times. The chain carries TRBV5-1 and TRBJ1-4; D possibly corresponds to TRBD1 (5 bases). This CDR3 is built from 16 residues. Germline CDR1 is SGHRS and CDR2 is YFSETQ. Between the trimmed V and J ends, which lost 0 bases and 0 bases, there was a span of 9 bases. The CDR3 spells CASSLAGGATNEKLFF. The CDR3 region has the DNA TGCGCCAGCAGCTTGGCCGGGGGAGCAACTAATGAAAAACTGTTTTTT. The whole variable domain, remainder taken from reference TRBV5-1 and TRBJ1-4, is KAGVTQTPRYLIKTRGQQVTLSCSPISGHRSVSWYQQTPGQGLQFLFEYFSETQRNKGNFPGRFSGRQFSNSRSEMNVSTLELGDSALYLCASSLAGGATNEKLFFGSGTQLSVL.

This clonotype was recorded a few times. This rearrangement joins TRBV20-1 to TRBJ2-7; D is tentatively TRBD1 or TRBD2 (5 bases each). The CDR3 contains 13 residues. Trimming stripped 0 bases from V and 0 bases from J, with 6 bases between. Germline-derived CDR1 and CDR2 are DFQATT and SNEGSKA (reference sequence). The DNA for the CDR3 is TGCAGTGCTAGAGAGGGGGTCTCCTACGAGCAGTACTTC. Its translation is CSAREGVSYEQYF.

With regard to this clonotype: Possible read error: a much larger clone is one base away. Because it lacks the conserved phenylalanine or tryptophan at the end, this CDR3 is likely a read error. This rearrangement joins TRBV2 to TRBJ2-5, with TRBD1 identical over 7 bases. CDR3 length: 15 amino acids. Germline CDR1 reads SNHLY; CDR2 reads FYNNEI. The CDR3 spells CATSFGQANQETQYS. Written as DNA, the CDR3 is TGTGCCACCAGTTTCGGACAGGCAAATCAAGAGACCCAGTACTCC.

The CDR3: CASSDLTKEQHF. The CDR3 DNA reads TGTGCCAGCAGTGATCTGACGAAGGAGCAGCATTTT. The chain carries TRBV2 and TRBJ1-5; D is unclear. Germline V gene sequence: CDR1 SNHLY, CDR2 FYNNEI. Trimming pared 3 bases from V and 13 bases from J, leaving 13 bases between. The CDR3 extends over 12 amino acids.

V and J are TRBV5-1 and TRBJ2-7; D is uncertain. The CDR3 extends over 16 amino acids. Trimming took off 0 bases at V and 3 bases at J, with 16 bases between the two ends. Germline-derived CDR1 and CDR2 are SGHRS and YFSETQ. CDR3 residues: CASSLEAVIDGYEQYF. In DNA form, the CDR3 reads TGCGCCAGCAGCTTGGAGGCCGTTATTGATGGCTACGAGCAGTACTTC.

On this clonotype itself: A read error may produce the germline difference seen at one junction end. This sequence joins TRBV6-5 and TRBJ1-6, with TRBD1 matching 7 bases. The CDR3 is 15 residues long. Germline CDR1 and CDR2: MNHEY and SVGAGI. This chain's CDR3 is CASSPPGQWGSPLHF. CDR3 sequence (DNA): TGCGCCAGCAGCCCCCCGGGACAGTGGGGATCACCCCTCCACTTT.

Only a few counts were recorded for this clonotype. The chain has TRBV5-1 and TRBJ1-2, with 7 bases that match TRBD1. J lost 8 bases, V lost 2 bases, and 12 bases had no gene match. CDR1 is SGHRS and CDR2 is YFSETQ in the germline V gene. The CDR3 loop spans 15 amino acids. Here the CDR3 reads CASSFSTTGEDGYTF. Written as DNA, the CDR3 is TGCGCCAGCAGCTTTTCCACCACAGGGGAGGACGGCTACACCTTC.

Worth noting for this clonotype: This may be a read error: a much more frequent sequence differs by one nucleotide. The CDR3 carries no conserved terminal phenylalanine or tryptophan, so it likely arises from a read error. The chain couples TRBV5-1 to TRBJ1-2; D is possibly TRBD1 (5 bases). From germline, CDR1 is SGHRS and CDR2 YFSETQ. The CDR3 sequence is 13 residues long. The V end lost 7 bases, the J end lost 6 bases, and 16 bases lay between the germline ends. CDR3 sequence reads: CASGTGSRDGYTS. CDR3 bases: TGCGCCAGCGGAACCGGGTCCAGGGATGGCTACACCTCC.

This clonotype was observed many times. This chain joins TRBV29-1 and TRBJ1-2, with TRBD1 as a possible D gene (5 bases). CDR1 is SQVTM, CDR2 ANQGSEA, per germline. V was trimmed by 6 bases and J by 0 bases, leaving 14 bases between them. CDR3 size: 14 residues. In nucleotides, the CDR3 is TGCAGCGTCAGTGCGTCGACAGCTAACTATGGCTACACCTTC. Its protein product is CSVSASTANYGYTF. The variable domain in full, with the rest retrieved from reference TRBV29-1 and TRBJ1-2, is SAVISQKPSRDICQRGTSLTIQCQVDSQVTMMFWYRQQPGQSLTLIATANQGSEATYESGFVIDKFPISRPNLTFSTLTVSNMSPEDSSIYLCSVSASTANYGYTFGSGTRLTVV.

This clonotype was observed at least ten times. The V and J genes are TRBV5-1 and TRBJ1-6, with TRBD1 identical over 7 bases. CDR3 length equals 14 residues. Per the germline V gene, CDR1 is SGHRS and CDR2 is YFSETQ. V was pared by 4 bases and J by 6 bases, with 4 bases of the junction left unmatched. CDR3 sequence reads: CASSLGQINSPLHF. CDR3 sequence (DNA): TGCGCCAGCAGCCTGGGACAGATTAATTCACCCCTCCACTTT. The variable domain in full, with the rest retrieved from reference TRBV5-1 and TRBJ1-6, is KAGVTQTPRYLIKTRGQQVTLSCSPISGHRSVSWYQQTPGQGLQFLFEYFSETQRNKGNFPGRFSGRQFSNSRSEMNVSTLELGDSALYLCASSLGQINSPLHFGNGTRLTVT.

Turning to this clonotype: A read error may be the cause here, since a much bigger clone is one base away. The chain combines TRBV24-1 with TRBJ1-2, with 7 bases aligning to TRBD1. The V and J ends lost 9 bases and 7 bases, in that order; junction bases with no gene match: 16. In germline, CDR1 is KGHDR, CDR2 SFDVKD. This CDR3 is built from 15 residues. CDR3 DNA: TGTGCCACCTCACCCTCCTCCGACAGGGTATTTGGCTACACCTTC. This translates into CATSPSSDRVFGYTF.

This clonotype was seen more than once but under ten times. The chain is built from TRBV2 and TRBJ1-5; D unclear. The CDR3 is 14 amino acids. Germline V gene data show CDR1 as SNHLY and CDR2 as FYNNEI. V gave up 2 bases and J gave up 4 bases, with 9 bases separating them. CDR3 nucleotide sequence: TGTGCCAGCAGTGAACGCCGCGGGAATCAGCCCCAGCATTTT. Translating gives CASSERRGNQPQHF.

This clonotype was recorded at least ten times. The genes are TRBV29-1 and TRBJ1-5; the match to TRBD1 covers 7 bases. This CDR3 contains 13 residues. The germline V gene encodes CDR1 SQVTM and CDR2 ANQGSEA. The ends lost 6 bases at V and 4 bases at J; junction bases unmatched: 6. In nucleotides, the CDR3 is TGCAGCGTGGCCGGGACAGATAATCAGCCCCAGCATTTT. The encoded protein is CSVAGTDNQPQHF.